The next 10 T cell receptor beta chains were all read from a single sample in a study of OX40 agonist ivuxolimab in advanced cancers. Sequencing was performed with immunoSEQ multiplex PCR; in TCRdb, only in-frame clones are kept and a portion is missing. The table has 70,000 to 90,000 clones, about 90% seen once. The starting material was CD4+ or CD8+ T cells sorted from blood, obtained in a trial of the OX40 agonist ivuxolimab. The receptors shown here come from an adult with an advanced solid tumor such as melanoma, head and neck, liver or kidney cancer.

The J gene is TRBJ1-2, the V gene TRBV10-3, with D possibly being TRBD1 (6 bases). The CDR3 loop spans 13 amino acids. Germline V gene sequence: CDR1 ENHRY, CDR2 SYGVKD. Trimming stripped 4 bases from V and 4 bases from J, with 10 bases between. The CDR3 bases are TGTGCCATCAGTGGGGGGGCCACCTATGGCTACACCTTC. Translated: CAISGGATYGYTF.

The V and J genes are TRBV7-9 and TRBJ2-1; D gene uncertain. Trimming left V 1 base short and J 6 bases short, with 7 bases between. The CDR3 has 13 amino acids. The V gene's germline CDR1 is SEHNR and CDR2 FQNEAQ (reference sequence). This CDR3 reads CASSLVIGNEQFF. For the CDR3, the DNA is TGTGCCAGCAGCTTAGTGATAGGCAATGAGCAGTTCTTC.

The gene calls are TRBV9 and TRBJ2-1; tentatively, D is TRBD1 or TRBD2 (5 bases each). The length of the CDR3 is 15 residues. V lost 0 bases to trimming and J lost 4 bases, with 11 bases between them. CDR1 SGDLS and CDR2 YYNGEE come from the germline V gene. Here the CDR3 reads CASSVGGFEYNEQFF. In nucleotides, the CDR3 is TGTGCCAGCAGCGTAGGGGGGTTCGAGTACAATGAGCAGTTCTTC.

For the CDR3, the DNA is TGTGCCAGCAGCGTATGGGGGGCGGCGCTAAGTGAGCAGTTCTTC. It translates to CASSVWGAALSEQFF. This chain connects TRBV9 to TRBJ2-1; tentatively, D is TRBD1 or TRBD2 (6 bases each). The CDR3 consists of 15 residues. Germline lookup yields CDR1 SGDLS and CDR2 YYNGEE. V lost 1 base and J lost 9, with 17 bases in between.

The chain couples TRBV7-9 to TRBJ2-1, with unresolved D. CDR3 size: 14 residues. Between the trimmed V and J ends, which lost 2 bases and 3 bases, there was a span of 8 bases. The germline CDR1 and CDR2 sequences are SEHNR and FQNEAQ (reference sequence). The CDR3 region is CASSLTVGYNEQFF. The CDR3 DNA follows: TGTGCCAGCAGCTTAACTGTAGGCTACAATGAGCAGTTCTTC.

This clone was recorded once. This rearrangement joins TRBV15 to TRBJ2-1; D unclear. There are 13 residues in the CDR3. Germline CDR1 reads LNHNV; CDR2 reads YYDKDF (reference sequence). Trimming took off 3 bases at V and 5 bases at J, with 8 bases between the two ends. The CDR3 nucleotides read TGTGCCACCAGCAGTGCTTGGAACAATGAGCAGTTCTTC. Its translation: CATSSAWNNEQFF.

In its sample, this clone was seen once. The chain has TRBV28 and TRBJ1-3; possibly TRBD1 for D (5 bases). Germline CDR1 MDHEN, CDR2 SYDVKM. CDR3 length: 15 amino acids. Trimming left V 5 bases short and J 2 bases short, with 13 bases between. In DNA form, the CDR3 reads TGTGCCAGCAGTCCCGCGGGGGAGGCTGGAAACACCATATATTTT. This gives the protein CASSPAGEAGNTIYF.

The V call is TRBV4-3, the J call TRBJ2-1, with 9 positions matching TRBD1. The CDR3 length is 16 residues. V shed 0 bases and J 5 bases; nucleotides not matched to a gene: 5. Germline V gives CDR1 LGHNA, CDR2 YSLEER. This CDR3 reads CASSQEEGQGNNEQFF. In DNA form, the CDR3 reads TGCGCCAGCAGCCAAGAAGAAGGACAGGGGAACAATGAGCAGTTCTTC.

This chain connects TRBV9 to TRBJ1-2; D is ambiguous. The CDR3 sequence is 15 residues long. V dropped 0 bases and J dropped 2 bases, with 11 bases sitting between them. Germline assignment: CDR1 SGDLS and CDR2 YYNGEE. Written as DNA, the CDR3 is TGTGCCAGCAGCGTAGAGGGAGGGTGGAACTATGGCTACACCTTC. Its translation is CASSVEGGWNYGYTF. Variable domain in full (rest from reference TRBV9 and TRBJ1-2): DSGVTQTPKHLITATGQRVTLRCSPRSGDLSVYWYQQSLDQGLQFLIQYYNGEERAKGNILERFSAQQFPDLHSELNLSSLELGDSALYFCASSVEGGWNYGYTFGSGTRLTVV.

The chain carries TRBV4-1 and TRBJ1-1, with D possibly being TRBD1 (5 bases). Per germline, CDR1 MGHRA and CDR2 YSYEKL. The CDR3 spans 13 residues. V was pared by 7 bases and J by 1 base, with 10 bases between. This CDR3 reads CASIGAPNTEAFF. The CDR3 region has the DNA TGCGCCAGCATTGGGGCTCCGAACACTGAAGCTTTCTTT.